A selection of T cell receptor beta chains follows, all from one sample in a study of blood T cell repertoires in COVID-19. TCRdb's copy holds only in-frame clones and misses some; the assay was immunoSEQ multiplex PCR. The table shows 440,000 or so clones, with 70% to 90% occurring only once. Sequencing was carried out using peripheral blood. The receptor source for this set is a woman aged 40 to 49 with COVID-19, enrolled during active disease. Both conserved end residues are part of each CDR3. The D gene is left open where the match is weak. Only part of the rows carry a size: once, few, many, or a class if the clone is expanded.

clone_size d_call j_call v_call cdr3_aa cdr3_nt
- - TRBJ2-5 TRBV2 CASSDWTSQETQYF TGTGCCAGCAGTGATTGGACATCACAAGAGACCCAGTACTTC
once - TRBJ2-3 TRBV28 CASSFRGAAQYF TGTGCCAGCAGTTTCCGGGGGGCCGCGCAGTATTTT
- - TRBJ2-5 TRBV5-1 CASSGSEETQYF TGCGCCAGCTCGGGTAGTGAAGAGACCCAGTACTTC
- TRBD1 TRBJ2-5 TRBV2 CASREDRGRQETQYF TGTGCCAGCAGGGAGGACAGGGGGAGGCAAGAGACCCAGTACTTC
- - TRBJ2-1 TRBV3-1/TRBV3-2 CASSQRRQGYNEQFF TGTGCCAGCAGCCAGAGACGGCAGGGGTACAATGAGCAGTTCTTC
- - TRBJ1-1 TRBV10-3 CAISTNTEAFF TGTGCCATCAGCACAAACACTGAAGCTTTCTTT
- TRBD1 TRBJ2-3 TRBV12-5 CASRDRAADTQYF TGTGCTAGTCGCGACAGGGCGGCAGATACGCAGTATTTT
- - TRBJ2-1 TRBV19 CASSIQGSSYNEQFF TGTGCCAGTAGTATACAGGGAAGCTCCTACAATGAGCAGTTCTTC
- TRBD1 TRBJ1-6 TRBV4-1 CASSQTGGAGSPLHF TGCGCCAGCAGCCAAACAGGGGGCGCGGGTTCACCCCTCCACTTT
- TRBD1 TRBJ2-7 TRBV5-1 CASSLDTGDEQYF TGCGCCAGCAGCTTGGACACAGGGGACGAGCAGTACTTC
- - TRBJ1-2 TRBV7-9 CASSLGQGSGYTF TGTGCCAGCAGCTTAGGTCAGGGATCCGGCTACACCTTC
- - TRBJ1-6 TRBV30 CAWSVRGTLSSYNSPLHF TGTGCCTGGAGTGTACGGGGGACCCTAAGCTCCTATAATTCACCCCTCCACTTT
- - TRBJ2-3 TRBV4-3 CASSQGRGMGTQYF TGCGCCAGCAGCCAAGGCAGGGGCATGGGTACGCAGTATTTT
- - TRBJ1-1 TRBV7-3 CASSSTGHPNTEAFF TGTGCCAGCAGCTCGACGGGACACCCGAACACTGAAGCTTTCTTT
once - TRBJ1-3 TRBV28 CATAPGLPITRIYF TGTGCCACCGCTCCGGGACTACCGATTACGAGGATATATTTT
- - TRBJ1-2 TRBV21-1 CASSGVGGISDVGYTF TGTGCCAGCAGCGGGGTAGGGGGCATAAGCGACGTTGGCTACACCTTC
- - TRBJ1-3 TRBV5-5 CASSLSSLSSGNTIYF TGTGCCAGCAGCTTGTCGAGCTTAAGCTCTGGAAACACCATATATTTT
- - TRBJ2-5 TRBV24-1 CATSEAGTLSGQYF TGTGCCACCAGTGAGGCGGGAACCCTAAGTGGCCAGTACTTC
- TRBD1 TRBJ2-1 TRBV4-2 CASSLGDRGNNEQFF TGTGCCAGCAGCCTAGGGGACAGGGGCAACAATGAGCAGTTCTTC
- TRBD2 TRBJ2-3 TRBV5-1 CASSLTGLYGDTQYF TGCGCCAGCAGCTTGACGGGACTATATGGGGATACGCAGTATTTT
- TRBD2 TRBJ2-1 TRBV6-1 CASSDGLAGNNEQFF TGTGCCAGCAGTGACGGACTAGCGGGAAACAATGAGCAGTTCTTC
- - TRBJ1-2 TRBV7-3 CASSLLPGGNNKGGYTF TGTGCCAGCAGCCTACTCCCCGGGGGGAATAATAAGGGTGGCTACACCTTC
- TRBD1 TRBJ1-3 TRBV5-1 CASSLGTGPGNTIYF TGCGCCAGCAGCTTGGGGACAGGGCCTGGAAACACCATATATTTT
- - TRBJ1-6 TRBV2 CASNFRGRSPLHF TGTGCCAGCAATTTCCGGGGTCGCTCACCCCTCCACTTT
- TRBD1 TRBJ2-1 TRBV27 CASSFQYRGRFYNEQFF TGTGCCAGCAGTTTCCAGTATAGGGGGCGATTCTACAATGAGCAGTTCTTC
- TRBD1 TRBJ1-3 TRBV28 CASSLITGGGRNTIYF TGTGCCAGCAGTCTTATAACAGGGGGAGGTAGGAACACCATATATTTT
- - TRBJ1-1 TRBV11-2 CASSSHRPPTEAFF TGTGCCAGCAGCTCCCACAGGCCCCCCACTGAAGCTTTCTTT
- - TRBJ2-3 TRBV3-1/TRBV3-2 CASSPFAGQADTQYF TGTGCCAGCAGCCCTTTTGCGGGGCAAGCAGATACGCAGTATTTT
few TRBD1 TRBJ1-1 TRBV11-2 CASSLGQGAGVTEAFF TGTGCCAGCAGCTTGGGACAGGGGGCAGGAGTCACTGAAGCTTTCTTT
- - TRBJ2-3 TRBV15 CATRYSGGTTDTQYF TGTGCCACCAGATACAGCGGAGGGACCACAGATACGCAGTATTTT
- TRBD1 TRBJ1-1 TRBV3-1/TRBV3-2 CASSQERRGLGKEAFF TGTGCCAGCAGCCAAGAAAGGAGGGGGCTAGGGAAAGAAGCTTTCTTT
few TRBD1 TRBJ2-7 TRBV7-2 CASSLTGGSGYEQYF TGTGCCAGCAGCTTAACAGGGGGCTCTGGGTACGAGCAGTACTTC
- - TRBJ2-1 TRBV7-6 CASSFFLSYNEQFF TGTGCCAGCAGCTTTTTTTTATCCTACAATGAGCAGTTCTTC
- TRBD1 TRBJ2-5 TRBV19 CASSIEGQVLETQYF TGTGCCAGTAGTATCGAAGGACAGGTCCTTGAGACCCAGTACTTC
- - TRBJ1-1 TRBV7-2 CASSNRQVWNTEAFF TGTGCCAGCAGCAACCGACAGGTGTGGAACACTGAAGCTTTCTTT
- - TRBJ2-7 TRBV2 CASSGPGAHEQYF TGTGCCAGCAGTGGGCCTGGGGCGCACGAGCAGTACTTC
- TRBD1 TRBJ2-7 TRBV7-7 CASSPTGTGGYEQYF TGTGCTAGCAGCCCTACCGGGACAGGGGGCTACGAGCAGTACTTC